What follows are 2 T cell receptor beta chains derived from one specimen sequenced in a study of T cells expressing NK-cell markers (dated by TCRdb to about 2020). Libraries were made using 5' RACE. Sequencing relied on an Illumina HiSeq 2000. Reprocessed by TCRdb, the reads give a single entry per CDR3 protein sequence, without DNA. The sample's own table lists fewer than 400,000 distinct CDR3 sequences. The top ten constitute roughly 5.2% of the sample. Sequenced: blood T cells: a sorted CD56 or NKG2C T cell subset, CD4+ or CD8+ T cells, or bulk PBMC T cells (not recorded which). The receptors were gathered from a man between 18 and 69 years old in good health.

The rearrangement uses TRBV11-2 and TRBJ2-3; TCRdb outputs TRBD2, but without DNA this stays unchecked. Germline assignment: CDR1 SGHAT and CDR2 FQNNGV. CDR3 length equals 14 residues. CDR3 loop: CASRNSGGRYTQYF.

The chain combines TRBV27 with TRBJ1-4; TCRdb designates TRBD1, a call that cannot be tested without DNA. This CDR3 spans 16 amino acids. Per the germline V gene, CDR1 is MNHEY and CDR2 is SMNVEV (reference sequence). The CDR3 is CASSAGTRTFNEKLFF.